This passage covers 19 T cell receptor beta chains from one sample sequenced in a study of CD8+ T cells in alopecia areata. Extracted RNA was reverse transcribed into cDNA, the sequencing template. Produced via immunoSEQ multiplex PCR; TCRdb's table is partial and in-frame only. Of approximately 98,000 clones in the sample, under 60% are singletons; the top ten hold over 20%. The sequenced material came from NKG2D-low CD8+ T cells sorted from blood. The receptors shown here come from a human donor with alopecia areata.

This chain links TRBV27 with TRBJ2-1, with TRBD1 as a possible D gene (6 bases). Germline CDR1 MNHEY, CDR2 SMNVEV (reference sequence). This CDR3 is 14 amino acids long. Trimming removed 6 bases from V and 6 bases from J, with 15 bases in between. CDR3 loop: CASRGVGGRNEQFF. The CDR3, as DNA: TGTGCCAGCAGGGGGGTTGGGGGCCGCAATGAGCAGTTCTTC.

The table lists this clone with a few counts. This chain uses TRBV7-9 with TRBJ2-1; 10 bases agree with TRBD1. The germline V gene has CDR1 SEHNR and CDR2 FQNEAQ (reference sequence). This CDR3 is 12 amino acids long. V dropped 6 bases and J dropped 10; count of bases not matched to a gene: 3. The CDR3 loop reads CASSSTGGEQFF. DNA for the CDR3: TGTGCCAGCAGTTCGACAGGGGGCGAGCAGTTCTTC. Together with reference TRBV7-9 and TRBJ2-1, the CDR3 gives the full variable domain: DTGVSQNPRHKITKRGQNVTFRCDPISEHNRLYWYRQTLGQGPEFLTYFQNEAQLEKSRLLSDRFSAERPKGSFSTLEIQRTEQGDSAMYLCASSSTGGEQFFGPGTRLTVL.

The gene calls are TRBV7-3 and TRBJ2-1, with TRBD1 as a possible D gene (6 bases). V was cut by 6 bases and J by 4 bases, with 16 bases left in between. Germline assignment: CDR1 SGHTA and CDR2 FQGTGA. CDR3 size: 15 residues. This chain's CDR3 is CASRTRPGQYNEQFF. CDR3 in DNA: TGTGCCAGCAGAACCCGACCGGGACAATACAATGAGCAGTTCTTC.

The chain links TRBV7-9 to TRBJ2-7; D gene uncertain. Germline V CDR1 and CDR2: SEHNR, FQNEAQ (reference sequence). Trimming stripped 5 bases from V and 6 bases from J, with 8 bases between. This CDR3 region has 11 residues. CDR3 residues: CASSAGSEQYF. The CDR3, as DNA: TGTGCCAGCAGCGCAGGATCCGAGCAGTACTTC.

This clone was seen only a few times. CDR3 region: CASSYSTSGNTIYF. In nucleotides, the CDR3 is TGTGCCAGCAGCTACTCAACCTCTGGAAACACCATATATTTT. The rearrangement links TRBV7-2 to TRBJ1-3; D call uncertain. Germline V CDR1 and CDR2: SGHTA, FQGNSA. There are 14 residues in the CDR3. V lost 4 bases and J lost 0, with 7 bases in between.

The genes are TRBV14 and TRBJ2-2, with 13 positions matching TRBD2. Germline loops: CDR1 SGHDN, CDR2 FVKESK. The CDR3 loop spans 19 amino acids. Germline trimming cut 1 base from V and 0 bases from J; bases unmatched to any gene: 5. The CDR3, as DNA: TGTGCCAGCAGCCAAGTCTACGGACTAGCGGGAGCGAACACCGGGGAGCTGTTTTTT. Amino acid sequence: CASSQVYGLAGANTGELFF.

The V call is TRBV19, the J call TRBJ1-5; tentative D call: TRBD1 (5 bases). Trimming took 6 bases from V and 2 from J, leaving 20 bases between them. Germline V lookup: CDR1 LNHDA, CDR2 SQIVND (reference sequence). CDR3 length: 17 residues. The CDR3 coding sequence is TGTGCCAGTAGCTGGAGTTCGGCTAGGGGTGGCAATCAGCCCCAGCATTTT. Protein sequence: CASSWSSARGGNQPQHF. Full variable domain (remainder filled in from reference TRBV19 and TRBJ1-5): DGGITQSPKYLFRKEGQNVTLSCEQNLNHDAMYWYRQDPGQGLRLIYYSQIVNDFQKGDIAEGYSVSREKKESFPLTVTSAQKNPTAFYLCASSWSSARGGNQPQHFGDGTRLSIL.

The chain couples TRBV13 to TRBJ2-5; perhaps TRBD1 as D (6 bases). In germline, CDR1 is PRHDT, CDR2 FYEKMQ (reference sequence). Trimming removed 6 bases from V and 3 bases from J, with 11 bases in between. This CDR3 contains 13 residues. The CDR3 loop reads CASREQGEETQYF. CDR3 DNA sequence: TGTGCCAGCAGGGAACAGGGAGAAGAGACCCAGTACTTC.

V usage is TRBV9 and J usage is TRBJ1-2; 7 bases align to TRBD1. Germline CDR1 is SGDLS and CDR2 is YYNGEE. This CDR3 is built from 13 residues. V dropped 4 bases and J dropped 8; count of bases not matched to a gene: 8. CDR3 nucleotide sequence: TGTGCCAGCAGCCTACAGGGGAATCGCGGCTACACCTTC. It codes for CASSLQGNRGYTF.

The chain links TRBV5-1 to TRBJ2-5; D is possibly TRBD2 (6 bases). CDR3 size: 16 residues. The V gene lost 4 bases and the J gene lost 2 bases, with 18 bases spanning the gap. CDR1 is SGHRS and CDR2 is YFSETQ in the germline V gene. In DNA form, the CDR3 reads TGCGCCAGCAGCGAGGGTTTTTGGCGGGATCAAGAGACCCAGTACTTC. It translates to CASSEGFWRDQETQYF.

The genes are TRBV30 and TRBJ2-7; the match to TRBD2 covers 7 bases. With V trimmed by 5 bases and J by 2 bases, 9 bases remained unmatched. The CDR3 spans 14 residues. Germline V lookup: CDR1 GTSNPN, CDR2 SVGIG (reference sequence). CDR3 nucleotide sequence: TGTGCCTGGCGAGGCGGGAGAGGGGCCTACGAGCAGTACTTC. Amino acids: CAWRGGRGAYEQYF.

The chain recombines TRBV4-2 with TRBJ2-5; D may be TRBD2 (6 bases). CDR3 length equals 15 residues. Germline V gene lookup returns CDR1 LGHNA and CDR2 YNFKEQ. The V gene lost 0 bases and the J gene lost 3 bases, with 11 bases spanning the gap. This CDR3 is CASSQELLAKETQYF. The CDR3 DNA is TGTGCCAGCAGCCAAGAATTGCTAGCGAAAGAGACCCAGTACTTC.

J is TRBJ1-2 and V is TRBV28, with D uncertain. CDR3 size: 15 residues. The V end was cut by 5 bases, the J end by 5 bases, with 18 bases between. CDR1 is MDHEN and CDR2 is SYDVKM in the germline V gene. The CDR3 here is CASSLPGSEVYGYTF. In DNA, the CDR3 is TGTGCCAGCAGTCTCCCGGGGAGTGAAGTATATGGCTACACCTTC.

This chain uses TRBV30 with TRBJ1-4, with unresolved D. The CDR3 is 14 residues long. Germline assignment: CDR1 GTSNPN and CDR2 SVGIG (reference sequence). Trimming pared 2 bases from V and 2 bases from J, leaving 9 bases between. DNA of the CDR3: TGTGCCTGGAGTTATCCGTGGACTAATGAAAAACTGTTTTTT. This gives the protein CAWSYPWTNEKLFF.

The chain links TRBV29-1 to TRBJ1-4; D ambiguous. Trimming stripped 4 bases from V and 4 bases from J, with 4 bases between. CDR3 length: 11 amino acids. Per the germline V gene, CDR1 is SQVTM and CDR2 is ANQGSEA. The CDR3 here is CSVGVNEKLFF. CDR3 coding DNA: TGCAGCGTTGGAGTTAATGAAAAACTGTTTTTT.

The chain joins TRBV10-2 to TRBJ2-1; TRBD2 matches at 9 bases. CDR1 is WSHSY and CDR2 is SAAADI in the germline V gene. V was clipped by 0 bases and J by 4 bases; unmatched bases: 19. The CDR3 is 21 residues long. CDR3 coding DNA: TGCGCCAGCAGTGAGTCGCAAGCGCCCACCCCAATAGCGGGAGATTACAATGAGCAGTTCTTC. This codes for CASSESQAPTPIAGDYNEQFF.

The rearrangement uses TRBV28 and TRBJ1-2; 8 bases are a match to TRBD1. Per germline, CDR1 MDHEN and CDR2 SYDVKM. The CDR3 spans 15 residues. Unmatched junction bases numbered 11, after V lost 5 bases and J lost 6 bases. CDR3: CASSQTGTGSDGYTF. The CDR3 coding sequence is TGTGCCAGCAGTCAAACCGGGACAGGATCAGATGGCTACACCTTC.

The chain has TRBV19 and TRBJ1-5, with D perhaps TRBD1 (5 bases). The CDR3 totals 13 residues. V was pared by 3 bases and J by 7 bases, with 10 bases between. The V gene's germline CDR1 is LNHDA and CDR2 SQIVND (reference sequence). CDR3 residues: CASSISGAQPQHF. In DNA form, the CDR3 reads TGTGCCAGTAGTATCTCCGGGGCCCAGCCCCAGCATTTT.

The rearrangement links TRBV28 to TRBJ2-1, with unresolved D. Germline assignment: CDR1 MDHEN and CDR2 SYDVKM. V was trimmed by 3 bases and J by 5 bases, leaving 5 bases between them. The CDR3 extends over 12 amino acids. The CDR3 sequence is CASSLTDNEQFF. In DNA, the CDR3 is TGTGCCAGCAGTTTGACGGACAATGAGCAGTTCTTC.